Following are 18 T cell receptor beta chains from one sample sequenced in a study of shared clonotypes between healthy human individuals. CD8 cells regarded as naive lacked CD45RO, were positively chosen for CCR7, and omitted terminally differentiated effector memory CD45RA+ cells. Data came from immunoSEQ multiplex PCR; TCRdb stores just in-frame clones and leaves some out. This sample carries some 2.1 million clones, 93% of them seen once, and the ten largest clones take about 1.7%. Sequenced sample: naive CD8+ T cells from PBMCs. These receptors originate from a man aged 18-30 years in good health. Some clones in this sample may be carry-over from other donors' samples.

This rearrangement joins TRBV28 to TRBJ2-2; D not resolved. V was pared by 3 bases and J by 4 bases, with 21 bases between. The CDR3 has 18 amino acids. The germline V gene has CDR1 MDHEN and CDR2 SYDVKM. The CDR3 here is CASSFYPPSTPGTGELFF. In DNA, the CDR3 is TGTGCCAGCAGTTTCTACCCCCCCAGCACTCCGGGCACCGGGGAGCTGTTTTTT.

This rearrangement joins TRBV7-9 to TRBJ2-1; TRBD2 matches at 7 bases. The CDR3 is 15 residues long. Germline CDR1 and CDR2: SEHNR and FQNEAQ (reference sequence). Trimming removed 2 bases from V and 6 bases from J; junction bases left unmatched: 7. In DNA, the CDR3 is TGTGCCAGCAGCTTAATCCGGCTAGCGGCCAATGAGCAGTTCTTC. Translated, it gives CASSLIRLAANEQFF.

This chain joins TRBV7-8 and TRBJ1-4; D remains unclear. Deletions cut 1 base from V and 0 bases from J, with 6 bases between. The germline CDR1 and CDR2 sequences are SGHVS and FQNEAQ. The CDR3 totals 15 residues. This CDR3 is CASSLGAATNEKLFF. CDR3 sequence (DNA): TGTGCCAGCAGCTTAGGGGCAGCAACTAATGAAAAACTGTTTTTT.

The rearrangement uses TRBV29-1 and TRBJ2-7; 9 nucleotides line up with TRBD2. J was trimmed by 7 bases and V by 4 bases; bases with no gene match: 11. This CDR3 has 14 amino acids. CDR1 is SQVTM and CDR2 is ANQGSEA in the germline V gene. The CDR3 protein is CSVVPSGRPSEQYF. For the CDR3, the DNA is TGCAGCGTTGTGCCCAGCGGGAGGCCGTCGGAGCAGTACTTC.

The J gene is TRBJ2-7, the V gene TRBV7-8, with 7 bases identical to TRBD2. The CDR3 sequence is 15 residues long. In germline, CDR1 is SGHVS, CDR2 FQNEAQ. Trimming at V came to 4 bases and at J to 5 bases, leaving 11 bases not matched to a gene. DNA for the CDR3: TGTGCCAGCAGCTACCTTATTGCGGGAGTGAACGAGCAGTACTTC. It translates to CASSYLIAGVNEQYF.

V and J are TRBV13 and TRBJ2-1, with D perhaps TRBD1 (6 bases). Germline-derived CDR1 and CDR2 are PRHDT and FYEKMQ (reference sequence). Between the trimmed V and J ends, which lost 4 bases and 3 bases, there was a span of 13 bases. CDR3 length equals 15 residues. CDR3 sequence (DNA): TGTGCCAGCAGCTCCCGGCAGGGGATCTACAATGAGCAGTTCTTC. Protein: CASSSRQGIYNEQFF.

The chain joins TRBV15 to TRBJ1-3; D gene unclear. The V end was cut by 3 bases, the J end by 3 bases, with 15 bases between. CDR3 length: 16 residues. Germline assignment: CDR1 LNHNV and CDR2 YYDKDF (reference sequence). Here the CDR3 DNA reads TGTGCCACCAGCAGGGAGAGGCCCTCATATGGAAACACCATATATTTT. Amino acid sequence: CATSRERPSYGNTIYF.

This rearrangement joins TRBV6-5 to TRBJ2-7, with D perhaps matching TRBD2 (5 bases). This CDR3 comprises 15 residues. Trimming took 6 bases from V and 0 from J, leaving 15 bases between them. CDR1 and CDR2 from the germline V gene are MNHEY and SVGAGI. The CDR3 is CASSLGLVSSYEQYF. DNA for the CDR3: TGTGCCAGCAGCTTAGGACTTGTGAGCTCCTACGAGCAGTACTTC.

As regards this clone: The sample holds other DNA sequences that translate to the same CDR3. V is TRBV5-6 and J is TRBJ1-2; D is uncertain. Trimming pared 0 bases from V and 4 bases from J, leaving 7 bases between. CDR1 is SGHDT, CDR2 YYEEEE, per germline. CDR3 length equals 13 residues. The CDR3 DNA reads TGTGCCAGCAGCTTGGAAGGACTCTATGGCTACACCTTC. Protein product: CASSLEGLYGYTF. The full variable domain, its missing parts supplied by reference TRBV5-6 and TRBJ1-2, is DAGVTQSPTHLIKTRGQQVTLRCSPKSGHDTVSWYQQALGQGPQFIFQYYEEEERQRGNFPDRFSGHQFPNYSSELNVNALLLGDSALYLCASSLEGLYGYTFGSGTRLTVV.

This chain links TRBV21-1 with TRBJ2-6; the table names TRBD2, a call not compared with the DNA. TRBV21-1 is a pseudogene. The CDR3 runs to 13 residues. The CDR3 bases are TGTGCCAGCAGCGGAGTCGAGGCCAACGTCCTGACTTTC. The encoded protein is CASSGVEANVLTF.

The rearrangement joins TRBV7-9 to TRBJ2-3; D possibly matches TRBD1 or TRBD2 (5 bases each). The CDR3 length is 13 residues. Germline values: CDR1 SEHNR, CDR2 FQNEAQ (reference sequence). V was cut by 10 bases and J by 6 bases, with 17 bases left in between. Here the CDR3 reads CATLGAGIDTQYF. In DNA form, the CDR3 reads TGTGCCACCCTCGGGGCTGGCATCGATACGCAGTATTTT.

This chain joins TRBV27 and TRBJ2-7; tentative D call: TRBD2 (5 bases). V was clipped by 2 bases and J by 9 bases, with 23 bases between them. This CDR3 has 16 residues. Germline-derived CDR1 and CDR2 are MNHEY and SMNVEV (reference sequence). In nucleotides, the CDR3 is TGTGCCAGCAGTTTAAGTGCGGGCGACTTCATGTGGGGGCAGTACTTC. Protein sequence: CASSLSAGDFMWGQYF.

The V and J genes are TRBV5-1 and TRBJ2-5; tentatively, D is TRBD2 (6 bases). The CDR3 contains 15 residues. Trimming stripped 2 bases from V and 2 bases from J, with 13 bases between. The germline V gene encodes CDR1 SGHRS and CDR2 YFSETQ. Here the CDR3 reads CASSFVLARQETQYF. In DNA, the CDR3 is TGCGCCAGCAGCTTCGTTCTAGCGAGACAAGAGACCCAGTACTTC.

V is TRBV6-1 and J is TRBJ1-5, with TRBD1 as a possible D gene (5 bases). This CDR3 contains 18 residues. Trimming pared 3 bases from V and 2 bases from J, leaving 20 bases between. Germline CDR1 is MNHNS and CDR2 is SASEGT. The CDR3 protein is CASSEGPTGMGGNQPQHF. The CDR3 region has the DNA TGTGCCAGCAGTGAGGGGCCCACCGGAATGGGGGGCAATCAGCCCCAGCATTTT.

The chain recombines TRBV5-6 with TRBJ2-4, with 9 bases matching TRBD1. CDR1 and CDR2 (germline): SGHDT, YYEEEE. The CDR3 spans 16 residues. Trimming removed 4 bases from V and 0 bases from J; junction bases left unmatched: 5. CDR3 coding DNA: TGTGCCAGCAGCCTCCGGGACAGGGCAGCCAAAAACATTCAGTACTTC. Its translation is CASSLRDRAAKNIQYF.

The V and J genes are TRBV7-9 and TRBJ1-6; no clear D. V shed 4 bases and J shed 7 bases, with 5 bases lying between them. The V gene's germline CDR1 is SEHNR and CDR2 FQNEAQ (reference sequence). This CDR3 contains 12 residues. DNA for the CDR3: TGTGCCAGCAGCTCCCAGAATTCACCCCTCCACTTT. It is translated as CASSSQNSPLHF.

The CDR3 protein is CASSFEGGKQETQYF. In DNA form, the CDR3 reads TGTGCCAGCAGCTTCGAAGGGGGCAAGCAAGAGACCCAGTACTTC. V is TRBV9 and J is TRBJ2-5; 7 bases align to TRBD1. Germline CDR1 SGDLS, CDR2 YYNGEE. CDR3 length equals 15 residues. The V segment lost 4 bases and the J segment 2 bases; nucleotides outside the gene matches: 8.

CDR3 bases: TGTGCCAGCAGTTACTCCCCGACAGGGGCCCTTTATGGCTACACCTTC. This translates into CASSYSPTGALYGYTF. V usage is TRBV6-6 and J usage is TRBJ1-2, with 8 bases aligning to TRBD1. The CDR3 covers 16 residues. J was trimmed by 5 bases and V by 0 bases; bases with no gene match: 8. Germline-derived CDR1 and CDR2 are MNHNY and SVGAGI (reference sequence).